This TCR beta chain derives from a study of T cell clonotyping in hematopoietic cell transplantation. Generated by immunoSEQ multiplex PCR, the TCRdb table keeps only in-frame clones and is missing some. This table holds fewer than 70,000 clones, about 94% found once. The CDR3 consists of 13 residues. Germline lookup yields CDR1 MNHNS and CDR2 SASEGT. The junction had 2 bases not matched to a gene; V was cut back by 0 bases and J by 6 bases. Sequencing was done on a sample of peripheral blood mononuclear cells. This TCR was recovered from a man in his forties or fifties in good health. Some clones in this sample may be carry-over from other donors' samples. The chain couples TRBV6-1 to TRBJ2-7; 7 bases line up with TRBD1. CDR3 coding DNA: TGTGCCAGCAGTGAAGCGCCAGGGGGCGAGCAGTACTTC. Encoded protein: CASSEAPGGEQYF.